A selection of T cell receptor beta chains follows, all from one sample in a study of OX40 agonist ivuxolimab in advanced cancers. Using immunoSEQ multiplex PCR, the repertoire was profiled, and TCRdb retains in-frame clones only, with some absent. The sample contains around 94,000 clones, 92% of which appear only once. Sequencing was performed on CD4+ or CD8+ T cells sorted from blood, taken in a trial of the OX40 agonist ivuxolimab. Receptors were obtained from an adult with an advanced solid tumor such as melanoma, head and neck, liver or kidney cancer. CDR3s include the opening cysteine and the closing phenylalanine or tryptophan. Each record gives: V gene, clone size, D gene, J gene, CDR3 protein, CDR3 DNA. D genes are given only for firm matches. Expanded clones get a size class; other rows say once, few or many, or leave the size out.

>TRBV11-2|-|-|TRBJ2-1
CASSLQPNEQFF
TGTGCCAGCAGCTTACAGCCCAATGAGCAGTTCTTC
>TRBV2|-|TRBD2|TRBJ2-1
CASNELAGGTRRNEQFF
TGTGCCAGCAATGAACTAGCGGGGGGGACGAGGAGGAATGAGCAGTTCTTC
>TRBV4-1|-|-|TRBJ1-5
CASSQDLGRNQPQHF
TGCGCCAGCAGCCAAGATTTGGGACGCAATCAGCCCCAGCATTTT
>TRBV6-5|-|-|TRBJ2-2
CASSLNTGELFF
TGTGCCAGCAGTTTGAACACCGGGGAGCTGTTTTTT
>TRBV9|-|-|TRBJ2-5
CASSDTLTETQYF
TGTGCCAGCAGCGACACGCTAACGGAGACCCAGTACTTC
>TRBV11-2|few|TRBD1|TRBJ2-7
CASSVASGGSEQYF
TGTGCCAGCAGCGTAGCCTCAGGGGGCAGCGAGCAGTACTTC
>TRBV4-1|-|-|TRBJ1-2
CASSQPPTRSNYGYTF
TGCGCCAGCAGCCAACCCCCGACCCGGAGTAACTATGGCTACACCTTC
>TRBV27|-|-|TRBJ1-1
CASSPSTLQGFDTEAFF
TGTGCCAGCAGTCCCTCTACCCTACAGGGATTCGACACTGAAGCTTTCTTT
>TRBV2|-|-|TRBJ2-5
CASSRLAWGAETQYF
TGTGCCAGCAGTCGCCTAGCTTGGGGGGCAGAGACCCAGTACTTC
>TRBV27|-|-|TRBJ2-5
CASSLSRGQETQYF
TGTGCCAGCAGTTTAAGCCGGGGCCAAGAGACCCAGTACTTC
>TRBV5-1|-|-|TRBJ1-3
CASSPAGNTIYF
TGCGCCAGCAGCCCCGCTGGAAACACCATATATTTT
>TRBV27|-|-|TRBJ1-4
CASSPHGVREKLFF
TGTGCCAGCAGCCCCCATGGGGTTAGGGAAAAACTGTTTTTT
>TRBV9|-|-|TRBJ1-1
CASSVVGGDTEAFF
TGTGCCAGCAGCGTAGTAGGAGGAGACACTGAAGCTTTCTTT
>TRBV6-6|-|-|TRBJ2-1
CASSYPNEQFF
TGTGCCAGCAGTTACCCCAATGAGCAGTTCTTC
>TRBV7-6|-|-|TRBJ2-3
CASSIRGDTQYF
TGTGCCAGCAGCATTCGTGGGGATACGCAGTATTTT
>TRBV27|-|-|TRBJ1-1
CASRGGTEAFF
TGTGCCAGCCGAGGGGGGACTGAAGCTTTCTTT
>TRBV6-5|-|-|TRBJ1-1
CASSSSGNTEAFF
TGTGCCAGCAGTTCCTCGGGGAACACTGAAGCTTTCTTT
>TRBV4-3|-|-|TRBJ2-7
CASSQEQGVHEQYF
TGCGCCAGCAGCCAAGAACAGGGTGTCCACGAGCAGTACTTC
>TRBV9|-|TRBD1|TRBJ2-2
CASSGPQGVTGELFF
TGTGCCAGCAGCGGCCCACAGGGGGTCACCGGGGAGCTGTTTTTT
>TRBV9|-|TRBD1|TRBJ1-4
CASSSPGQMNEKLFF
TGTGCCAGCAGCAGCCCGGGACAGATGAATGAAAAACTGTTTTTT
>TRBV11-2|-|TRBD2|TRBJ2-1
CASSLRASGGGIYNEQFF
TGTGCCAGCAGCTTAAGAGCTAGCGGGGGGGGAATTTACAATGAGCAGTTCTTC
>TRBV2|-|TRBD2|TRBJ2-1
CASSHLLSSGSVSSYNEQFF
TGTGCCAGCAGTCACCTCTTATCTAGCGGGAGTGTTAGCTCCTACAATGAGCAGTTCTTC
>TRBV4-3|once|-|TRBJ2-5
CASSPRWGYGETQYF
TGCGCCAGCAGCCCTCGTTGGGGGTATGGGGAGACCCAGTACTTC
>TRBV6-5|-|TRBD2|TRBJ2-3
CASSWLAGRTDTQYF
TGTGCCAGCAGTTGGCTAGCGGGAAGAACAGATACGCAGTATTTT
>TRBV6-6|-|-|TRBJ1-3
CASSFTYRASGNTIYF
TGTGCCAGCAGTTTTACCTACAGGGCGTCCGGAAACACCATATATTTT
>TRBV27|-|-|TRBJ2-7
CASSFRRSYEQYF
TGTGCCAGCAGTTTTAGGCGGTCCTACGAGCAGTACTTC
>TRBV5-6|once|TRBD1|TRBJ2-1
CASSSPYRQGIDNEQFF
TGTGCCAGCAGCTCACCCTACAGACAGGGGATCGACAATGAGCAGTTCTTC
>TRBV5-4|-|-|TRBJ1-2
CASSRGGKGYTF
TGTGCCAGCAGCCGGGGGGGGAAAGGCTACACCTTC
>TRBV14|-|-|TRBJ2-7
CASSPTLSEQYF
TGTGCCAGCAGCCCCACATTATCCGAGCAGTACTTC
>TRBV27|-|-|TRBJ2-7
CASSPSQYRAYEQYF
TGTGCCAGCAGTCCTAGTCAATACAGGGCCTACGAGCAGTACTTC
>TRBV12-5|-|TRBD1|TRBJ1-2
CASGLLDRGFSYTF
TGTGCTAGTGGTTTGTTGGACAGGGGGTTTAGCTACACCTTC
>TRBV28|-|TRBD2|TRBJ2-3
CASSPYQTSGGSPTSSTDTQYF
TGTGCCAGCAGCCCCTACCAGACTAGCGGGGGGTCCCCTACGAGTAGCACAGATACGCAGTATTTT
>TRBV6-5|-|-|TRBJ2-1
CASSYSADSYNEQFF
TGTGCCAGCAGTTACTCGGCGGATTCCTACAATGAGCAGTTCTTC
>TRBV9|-|-|TRBJ1-4
CASSTGPNEKLFF
TGTGCCAGCAGCACCGGCCCTAATGAAAAACTGTTTTTT
>TRBV6-1|-|TRBD1|TRBJ1-2
CASSEGLGQGGDGYTF
TGTGCCAGCAGTGAGGGGCTGGGACAGGGGGGTGATGGCTACACCTTC
>TRBV29-1|-|-|TRBJ1-1
CSVEVRATEAFF
TGCAGCGTTGAGGTCCGGGCCACTGAAGCTTTCTTT
>TRBV14|-|-|TRBJ2-7
CASSRGDPYEQYF
TGTGCCAGCAGCCGAGGGGACCCCTACGAGCAGTACTTC
>TRBV2|-|-|TRBJ1-5
CASSEGGANQPQHF
TGTGCCAGCAGTGAAGGGGGAGCTAATCAGCCCCAGCATTTT
>TRBV27|-|-|TRBJ2-7
CASSLGFATLTYEQYF
TGTGCCAGCAGTTTAGGGTTCGCGACATTGACCTACGAGCAGTACTTC
>TRBV7-9|-|-|TRBJ2-3
CASSQDNTQYF
TGTGCCAGCAGCCAGGACAATACGCAGTATTTT
>TRBV15|-|TRBD2|TRBJ2-3
CATSRVPAGGRTDTQYF
TGTGCCACCAGCAGAGTCCCAGCGGGAGGGCGCACAGATACGCAGTATTTT
>TRBV14|-|-|TRBJ2-7
CASSNPSTQSYEQYF
TGTGCCAGCAGCAATCCCTCCACGCAATCCTACGAGCAGTACTTC
>TRBV27|-|TRBD2|TRBJ2-1
CASGSSGTYNEQFF
TGTGCCAGCGGATCTAGCGGGACCTACAATGAGCAGTTCTTC
>TRBV29-1|-|-|TRBJ1-2
CSVAPTGYGYTF
TGCAGCGTTGCTCCGACTGGGTATGGCTACACCTTC
>TRBV25-1|-|-|TRBJ1-1
CASSGNRGRTEAFF
TGTGCCAGCAGTGGCAATCGGGGGCGCACTGAAGCTTTCTTT
>TRBV27|-|-|TRBJ2-4
CASGDHRDIQYF
TGTGCCAGCGGGGACCATCGGGACATTCAGTACTTC
>TRBV28|-|-|TRBJ2-5
CASSLGQWGETQYF
TGTGCCAGCAGTTTAGGACAGTGGGGAGAGACCCAGTACTTC
>TRBV6-5|-|TRBD2|TRBJ2-7
CASSYRGSGGYYEQYF
TGTGCCAGCAGTTACCGCGGCTCGGGGGGGTACTACGAGCAGTACTTC
>TRBV18|-|-|TRBJ2-7
CASSHAASPYEQYF
TGTGCCAGCTCACACGCTGCTTCCCCCTACGAGCAGTACTTC
>TRBV14|-|TRBD1|TRBJ2-7
CASSHQGPGQGYPSSYEQYF
TGTGCCAGCAGCCACCAGGGGCCCGGACAGGGTTATCCCTCTTCATACGAGCAGTACTTC
>TRBV19|-|TRBD1|TRBJ1-2
CASSIIGQAHGYTF
TGTGCCAGTAGTATCATAGGACAGGCCCATGGCTACACCTTC
>TRBV27|-|-|TRBJ1-5
CASSLSWGSNQPQHF
TGTGCCAGCAGTTTATCATGGGGCAGCAATCAGCCCCAGCATTTT
>TRBV7-6|-|-|TRBJ2-5
CASSGTQGIETQYF
TGTGCCAGCAGCGGAACGCAGGGAATAGAGACCCAGTACTTC
>TRBV9|-|TRBD2|TRBJ2-3
CASSGSLAGGRADTQYF
TGTGCCAGCAGCGGATCTTTAGCGGGGGGGCGCGCAGATACGCAGTATTTT
>TRBV6-1|-|-|TRBJ1-4
CASSLLRDLGEKLFF
TGTGCCAGCAGCTTACTCCGGGACCTCGGTGAAAAACTGTTTTTT
>TRBV19|-|TRBD1|TRBJ1-1
CASTEQGALNTEAFF
TGTGCCAGTACCGAACAGGGGGCCCTTAACACTGAAGCTTTCTTT
>TRBV29-1|-|TRBD2|TRBJ2-5
CSVPTSGVETQYF
TGCAGCGTACCGACTAGCGGGGTTGAGACCCAGTACTTC
>TRBV30|-|TRBD1|TRBJ2-7
CAWRGTGDEQYF
TGTGCCTGGAGGGGTACAGGGGACGAGCAGTACTTC
>TRBV7-9|-|TRBD2|TRBJ2-1
CASSPWLTGTSGSHEQFF
TGTGCCAGCAGCCCGTGGTTAACCGGGACTAGCGGGAGTCATGAGCAGTTCTTC